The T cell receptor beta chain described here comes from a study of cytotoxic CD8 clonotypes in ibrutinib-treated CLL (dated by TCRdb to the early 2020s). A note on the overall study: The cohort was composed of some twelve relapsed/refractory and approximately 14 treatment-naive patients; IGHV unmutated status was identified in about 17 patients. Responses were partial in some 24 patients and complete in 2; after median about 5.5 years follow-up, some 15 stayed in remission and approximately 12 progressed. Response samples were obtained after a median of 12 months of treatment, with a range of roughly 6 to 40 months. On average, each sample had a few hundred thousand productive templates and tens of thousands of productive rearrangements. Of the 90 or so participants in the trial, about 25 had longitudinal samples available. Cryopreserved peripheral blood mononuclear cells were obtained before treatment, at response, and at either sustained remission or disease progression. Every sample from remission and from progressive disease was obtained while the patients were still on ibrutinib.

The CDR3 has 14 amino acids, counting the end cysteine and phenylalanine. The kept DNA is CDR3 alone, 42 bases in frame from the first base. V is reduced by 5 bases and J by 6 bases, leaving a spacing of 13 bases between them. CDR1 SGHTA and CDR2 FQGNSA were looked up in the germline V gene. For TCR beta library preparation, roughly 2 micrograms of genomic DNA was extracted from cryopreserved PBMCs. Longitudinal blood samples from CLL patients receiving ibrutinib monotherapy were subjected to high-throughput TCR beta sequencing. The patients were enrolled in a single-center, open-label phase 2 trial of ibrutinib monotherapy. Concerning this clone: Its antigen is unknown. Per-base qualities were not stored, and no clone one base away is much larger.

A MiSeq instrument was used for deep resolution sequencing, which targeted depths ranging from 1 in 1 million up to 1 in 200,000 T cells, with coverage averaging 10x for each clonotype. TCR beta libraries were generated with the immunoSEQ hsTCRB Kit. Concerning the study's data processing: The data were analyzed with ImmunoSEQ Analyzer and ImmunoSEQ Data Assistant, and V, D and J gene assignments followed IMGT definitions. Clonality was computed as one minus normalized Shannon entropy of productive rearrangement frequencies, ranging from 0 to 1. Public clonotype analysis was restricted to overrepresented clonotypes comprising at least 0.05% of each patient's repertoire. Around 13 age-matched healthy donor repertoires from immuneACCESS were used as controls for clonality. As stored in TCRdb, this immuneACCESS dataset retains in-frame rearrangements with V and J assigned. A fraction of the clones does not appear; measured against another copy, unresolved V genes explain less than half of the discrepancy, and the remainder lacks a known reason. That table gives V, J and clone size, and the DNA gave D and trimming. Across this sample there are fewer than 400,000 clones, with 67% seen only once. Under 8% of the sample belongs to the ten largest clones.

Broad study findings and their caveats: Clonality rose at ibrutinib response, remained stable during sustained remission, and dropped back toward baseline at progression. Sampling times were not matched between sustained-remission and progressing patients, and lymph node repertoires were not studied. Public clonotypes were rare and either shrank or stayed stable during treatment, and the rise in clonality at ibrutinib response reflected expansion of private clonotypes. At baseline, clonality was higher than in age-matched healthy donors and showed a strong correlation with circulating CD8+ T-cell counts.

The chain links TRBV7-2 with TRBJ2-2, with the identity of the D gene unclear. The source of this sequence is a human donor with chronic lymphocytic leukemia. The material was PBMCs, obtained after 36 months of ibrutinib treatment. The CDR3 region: CASSPPLTPGELFF. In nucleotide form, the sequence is TGTGCCAGCAGCCCCCCCCTAACGCCCGGGGAGCTGTTTTTT. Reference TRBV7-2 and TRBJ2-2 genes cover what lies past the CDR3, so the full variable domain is GAGVSQSPSNKVTEKGKDVELRCDPISGHTALYWYRQSLGQGLEFLIYFQGNSAPDKSGLPSDRFSAERTGGSVSTLTIQRTQQEDSAVYLCASSPPLTPGELFFGEGSRLTVL.